The clone carrying this T cell receptor (beta chain) has at least ten counts. Antigen unknown. The germline CDR1 and CDR2 sequences are DFQATT and SNEGSKA (reference sequence). The trim removed 7 bases at V and 3 bases at J, leaving 11 bases unmatched. The CDR3 consists of 14 residues. The data stem from a study of CD8+CD57+ T cells in acquired aplastic anemia. Background on the study: Mean DNA quantity obtained from sorted CD4+ and CD8+ cells was about 3 ug.

Profiling that covered TCR beta VDJ and CDR3 relied on genomic DNA as its template. TCRdb used MiXCR to reprocess the reads, holding one entry per CDR3 protein. The sample contains 300,000 or so distinct CDR3 sequences, around 60% of which appear only once. Study-level points and caveats: Patients and controls were not found to differ significantly in CD8+ Simpson's diversity. Patients shared 25 to 35 CD8+ CDR3 sequences with controls.

Sequenced: sorted CD4+, CD8+, or CD8+CD57+ T cells (not recorded which) from PBMCs. The sequence derives from a human donor with severe aplastic anemia or a healthy control (not recorded which). The chain joins TRBV20-1 to TRBJ1-1; 7 bases are a match to TRBD1. The CDR3 bases are TGCAGTGTACTCAAGGGGGCTGGGTACACTGAAGCTTTCTTT. The encoded protein is CSVLKGAGYTEAFF.